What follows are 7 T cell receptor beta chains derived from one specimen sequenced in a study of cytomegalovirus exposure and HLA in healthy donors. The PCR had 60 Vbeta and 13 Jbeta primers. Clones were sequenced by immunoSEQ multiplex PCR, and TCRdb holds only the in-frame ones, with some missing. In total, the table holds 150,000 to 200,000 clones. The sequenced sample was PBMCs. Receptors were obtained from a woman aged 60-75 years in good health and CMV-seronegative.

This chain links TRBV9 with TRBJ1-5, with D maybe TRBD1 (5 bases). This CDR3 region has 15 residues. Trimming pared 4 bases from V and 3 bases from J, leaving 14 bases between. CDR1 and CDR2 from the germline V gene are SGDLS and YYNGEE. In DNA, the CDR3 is TGTGCCAGCAGCACAGACCAGGGCCACAATCAGCCCCAGCATTTT. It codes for CASSTDQGHNQPQHF.

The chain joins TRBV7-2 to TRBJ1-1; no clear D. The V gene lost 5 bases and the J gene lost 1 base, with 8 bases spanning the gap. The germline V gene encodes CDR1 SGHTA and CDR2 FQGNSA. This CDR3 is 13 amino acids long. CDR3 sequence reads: CASSPLRNTEAFF. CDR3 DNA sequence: TGTGCCAGCAGCCCCCTTCGGAACACTGAAGCTTTCTTT.

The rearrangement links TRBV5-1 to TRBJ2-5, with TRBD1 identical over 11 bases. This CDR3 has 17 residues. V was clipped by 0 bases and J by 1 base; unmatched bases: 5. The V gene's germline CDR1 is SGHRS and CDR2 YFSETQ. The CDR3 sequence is CASSLGLGTGGQETQYF. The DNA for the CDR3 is TGCGCCAGCAGCTTGGGGCTCGGGACAGGGGGCCAAGAGACCCAGTACTTC.

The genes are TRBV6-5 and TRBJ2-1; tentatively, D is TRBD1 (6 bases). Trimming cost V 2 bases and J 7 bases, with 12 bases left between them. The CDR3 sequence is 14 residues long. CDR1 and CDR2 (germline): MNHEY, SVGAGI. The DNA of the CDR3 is TGTGCCAGCAGTTACCGTTACAGGGATAATGAGCAGTTCTTC. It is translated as CASSYRYRDNEQFF.

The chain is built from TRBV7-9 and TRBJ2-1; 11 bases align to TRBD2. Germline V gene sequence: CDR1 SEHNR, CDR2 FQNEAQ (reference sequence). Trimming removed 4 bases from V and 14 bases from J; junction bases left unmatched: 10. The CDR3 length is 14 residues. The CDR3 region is CASSSSGRTEKKFF. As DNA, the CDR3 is TGTGCCAGCAGCTCTAGCGGGAGGACGGAAAAAAAGTTCTTC.

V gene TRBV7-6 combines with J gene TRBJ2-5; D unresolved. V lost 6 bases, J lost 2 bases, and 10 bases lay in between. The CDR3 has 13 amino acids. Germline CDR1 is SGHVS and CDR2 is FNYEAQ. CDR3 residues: CASSLTHQETQYF. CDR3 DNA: TGTGCCAGCAGTCTGACTCATCAAGAGACCCAGTACTTC.

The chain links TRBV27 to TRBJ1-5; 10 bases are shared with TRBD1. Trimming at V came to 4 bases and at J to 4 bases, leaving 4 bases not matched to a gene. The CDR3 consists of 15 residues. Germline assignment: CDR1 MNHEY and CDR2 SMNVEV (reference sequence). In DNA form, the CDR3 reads TGTGCCAGCAGTTGGGACAGGGGAGGGAATCAGCCCCAGCATTTT. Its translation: CASSWDRGGNQPQHF.